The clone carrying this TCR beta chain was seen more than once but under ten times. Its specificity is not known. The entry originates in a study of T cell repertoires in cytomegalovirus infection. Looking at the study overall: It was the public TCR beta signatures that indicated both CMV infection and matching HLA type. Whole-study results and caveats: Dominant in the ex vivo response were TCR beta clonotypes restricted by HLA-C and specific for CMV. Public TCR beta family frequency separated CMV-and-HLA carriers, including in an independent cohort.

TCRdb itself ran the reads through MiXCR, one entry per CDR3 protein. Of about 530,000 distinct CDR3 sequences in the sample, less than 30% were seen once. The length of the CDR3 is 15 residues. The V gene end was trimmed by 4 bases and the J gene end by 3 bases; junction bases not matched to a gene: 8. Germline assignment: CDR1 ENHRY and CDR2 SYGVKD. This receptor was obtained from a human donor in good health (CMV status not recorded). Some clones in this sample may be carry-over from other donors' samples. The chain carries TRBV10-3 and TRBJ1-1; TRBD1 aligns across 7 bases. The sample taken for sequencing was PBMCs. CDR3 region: CAISGNTGEDTEAFF. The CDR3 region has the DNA TGTGCCATCAGTGGTAATACAGGGGAGGACACTGAAGCTTTCTTT.